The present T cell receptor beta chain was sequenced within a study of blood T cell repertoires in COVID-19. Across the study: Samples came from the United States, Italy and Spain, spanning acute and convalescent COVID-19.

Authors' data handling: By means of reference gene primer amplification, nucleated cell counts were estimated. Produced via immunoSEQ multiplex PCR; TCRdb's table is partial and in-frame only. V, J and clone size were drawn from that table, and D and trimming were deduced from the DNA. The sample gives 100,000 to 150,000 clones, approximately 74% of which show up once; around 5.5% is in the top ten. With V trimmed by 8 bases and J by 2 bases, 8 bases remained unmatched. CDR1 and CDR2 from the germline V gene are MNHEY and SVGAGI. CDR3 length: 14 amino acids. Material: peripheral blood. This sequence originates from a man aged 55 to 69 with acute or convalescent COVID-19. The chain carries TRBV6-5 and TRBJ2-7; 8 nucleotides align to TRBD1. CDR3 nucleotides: TGTGCCAGCTCATCCCGGACAGGGACCTACGAGCAGTACTTC. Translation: CASSSRTGTYEQYF.